This TCR beta chain was documented in a study of vaccination and CD4 T cells after COVID-19 (dated by TCRdb to 2022 to 2024). Notes on the research overall: SARS-CoV-2 positivity had been established in the convalescent patients by nasal swab PCR, and mild disease was recorded in eight to ten of these patients and severe disease in one. The convalescent cohort comprised six males and four females, including two Hispanic individuals, seven Caucasians, two Asians and one multiracial person. Participants got two doses of the Pfizer-BioNTech BNT162b2 vaccine (n=8) or two doses of the Moderna mRNA-1273 vaccine (n=2). Post-COVID blood samples from convalescent patients were collected a median of 101 days after diagnosis, with a range of about 35 to 180 days. Post-vaccine blood samples were collected a median of about 11 weeks after the second vaccine dose, ranging from roughly 12 to 250 days. In more than eight COVID-19 convalescent patients and a few infection-naive healthy vaccine recipients, researchers compared the spike-specific CD4+ TCR repertoire from before mRNA vaccination with the repertoire from after. General study outcomes and caveats: An increase in the median number of SARS-CoV-2-reactive clonotypes from approximately 21 after infection to roughly 36 after vaccination was observed, but the change was not found to be significant. Nearly all vaccine-specific clones in convalescent patients (304 of 307) were mono-reactive for SARS-CoV-2 spike rather than cross-reactive with common cold coronaviruses. Only a relatively small number of convalescent patients were included in the study, and early timepoints following natural infection were not analyzed. In convalescent patients, a median roughly 83% of post-vaccine SARS-CoV-2-reactive clones were detected only after vaccination, and vaccine-specific priming was suggested by this finding.

Library prep was done by PCR. Sequencing relied on an Illumina iSeq 100. Under the source paper's analysis protocol: Non-productive sequences were removed, and CDR3s not starting with C, not ending with F or W, or shorter than 7 amino acids were discarded. Using R version 3.6.1, CDR3 homology was evaluated through Levenshtein distances (stringdist) along with unrooted phylogenetic trees (ape). In TCRdb, the public reads were trimmed at Q25 with fastp and aligned with MiXCR, with productive beta chains retained. CDR3 protein duplicates are merged, each entry listing the most common genes and DNA. These V and J calls derive from TCRdb rather than the authors' analysis. This sample has about 19,000 distinct CDR3 sequences in its table, and about three fifths of those were observed once. 1.1% of the sample is in the top ten clones. To note about this clonotype: What this receptor recognizes is not known. No clone much larger than this one lies a single base away; base qualities are absent.

Positive SARS-CoV-2 PCR tests in the convalescent patients dated from March to December 2020, before Alpha, Beta and Delta variants emerged in the United States. PBMCs were separated from whole blood using Ficoll-Paque Plus gradient centrifugation and then either used fresh or cryopreserved at -140C. The CDR3 goes from the cysteine to the phenylalanine over 16 residues. CDR3 DNA is the only sequence kept; it has 48 bases, read in frame from the first base. Per the germline V gene, KGHDR is the CDR1 and SFDVKD is the CDR2. At the junction V is shortened by 7 bases and J by 5 bases; bases outside the gene matches: 9.

This receptor was obtained from a human donor who had recovered from COVID-19. The starting material was CD4+ T cells from blood, obtained after SARS-CoV-2 vaccination. This chain joins TRBV24-1 to TRBJ2-3, with 12 central nucleotides matching TRBD2. The DNA sequence is given as TGTGCCACCAGATCGACTAGCGGGAGCGATGTAGATACGCAGTATTTT. It translates to CATRSTSGSDVDTQYF.